The present entry profiles one T cell receptor beta chain with its context. The target of this receptor is not known. Per-nucleotide qualities are absent, and no much larger clonotype sits a single base away. The trial excluded patients who had a history of autoimmune disease or were on systemic immunosuppression. Peripheral blood for TCR sequencing was drawn from every dose cohort at baseline, at cycle 4 day 1 and at cycle 7 day 1. Samples were obtained from an open-label, multicenter, first-in-human phase I dose-escalation trial of ivuxolimab. The trial enrolled adults with locally advanced or metastatic head and neck squamous cell, hepatocellular, melanoma or renal cell carcinoma. CD4+ and CD8+ T cells were sorted separately from peripheral blood before TCR sequencing. The source of the sample is a study of OX40 agonist ivuxolimab in advanced cancers. In the study overall: Ivuxolimab was a fully human IgG2 agonistic monoclonal antibody targeting the costimulatory receptor OX40 (CD134). Peripheral TCRbeta sequencing was intended to test whether TCR sequence diversity was altered and clonal T-cell expansion was caused by ivuxolimab. Partial responses occurred in three dose-escalation patients, of whom one had hepatocellular carcinoma and two had cutaneous melanoma. Intravenous ivuxolimab was administered to patients every 2 weeks at six dose levels: 0.01, 0.1, 0.3, 1.5, 3 and 10 mg/kg. Prior anti-PD-1, anti-PD-L1 or anti-CTLA-4 therapy was permitted, and 40% of dose-escalation patients had received checkpoint inhibitors. In the dose-escalation cohort, approximately 82% of patients were male, and the mean age was roughly 60 years, with a range of about 20 to 79. Among the approximately 50 dose-escalation patients, approximately 20 had hepatocellular carcinoma, roughly 15 melanoma, 9 renal cell carcinoma and 9 head and neck cancer. The monotherapy dose-escalation portion (N ≈ 52 patients) of the phase I ivuxolimab trial is reported in the paper.

The germline V gene sets CDR1 to MNHNS and CDR2 to SASEGT. From its cysteine to its phenylalanine, the CDR3 spans 12 amino acids. Only the CDR3 part of the read is kept: 36 bases, read in frame from the first base. V is pared back by 7 bases and J by 0 bases, with 7 bases lying between the germline termini. Genomic DNA was isolated from the sorted cells so that the TCRbeta CDR3 region could be sequenced. The immunoSEQ Assay was used to sequence the TCRbeta CDR3 regions. TCRdb limited this immuneACCESS table to in-frame rearrangements with V and J called. A share of clones is missing; checked studies link under half to unresolved V genes, and the rest is unexplained. This sample is represented by approximately 160,000 clones; 90% to 95% of them were singletons. Under 0.4% of the sample is in the top ten clones. Overall results and qualifications from the work: Low levels of normalized T-cell clonal expansion were also shown by some nonresponding patients. The antigen specificity of the clonally expanded peripheral T cells was not determined. In partial responders in the 0.1-3.0 mg/kg groups, normalized peripheral clonal expansion was found to be among the lowest, especially among CD8+ T cells. On average, CD8+ T cells showed more expanded clones than CD4+ T cells after ivuxolimab. Clonal expansion of both CD4+ and CD8+ blood T cells was observed from baseline to week 6 at doses 0.1 to 3.0 mg/kg.

This sequence originates from an adult with an advanced solid tumor such as melanoma, head and neck, liver or kidney cancer. Here the sequenced sample was CD4+ or CD8+ T cells sorted from blood, taken in a trial of the OX40 agonist ivuxolimab. The V and J genes are TRBV6-1 and TRBJ2-7; too little of a D gene remains to name it. The base sequence is TGTGCCAGCAAGTACAACTCCTACGAGCAGTACTTC. It is translated as CASKYNSYEQYF.